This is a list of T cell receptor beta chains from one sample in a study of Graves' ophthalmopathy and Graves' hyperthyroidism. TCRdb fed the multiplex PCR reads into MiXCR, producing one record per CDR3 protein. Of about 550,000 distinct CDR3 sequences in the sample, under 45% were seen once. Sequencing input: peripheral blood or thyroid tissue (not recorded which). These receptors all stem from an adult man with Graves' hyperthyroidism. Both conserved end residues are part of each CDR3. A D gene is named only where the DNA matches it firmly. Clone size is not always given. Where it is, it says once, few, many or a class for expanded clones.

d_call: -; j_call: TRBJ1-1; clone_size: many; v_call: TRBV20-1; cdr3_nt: TGCAGTGCCGGGACCTCTCTTAACACTGAAGCTTTCTTT; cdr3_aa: CSAGTSLNTEAFF
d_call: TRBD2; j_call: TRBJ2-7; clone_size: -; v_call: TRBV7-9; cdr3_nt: TGTGCCAGCAGCCCGACTAGCGGGGGGATACGGGCCTACGAGCAGTACTTC; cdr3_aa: CASSPTSGGIRAYEQYF
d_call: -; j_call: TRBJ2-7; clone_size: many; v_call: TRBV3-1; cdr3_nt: TGTGCCAGCAGCCGTAGTGCGGAGCAGTACTTC; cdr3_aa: CASSRSAEQYF
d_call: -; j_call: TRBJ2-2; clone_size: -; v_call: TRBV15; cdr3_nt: TGTGCCACCAGCAGAGTGTGGGGGCTGTTTTTT; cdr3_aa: CATSRVWGLFF
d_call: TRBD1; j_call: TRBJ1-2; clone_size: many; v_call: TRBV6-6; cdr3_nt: TGTGCCAGCAGTTACTCGGGGACAGTAACCTATGGCTACACCTTC; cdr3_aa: CASSYSGTVTYGYTF
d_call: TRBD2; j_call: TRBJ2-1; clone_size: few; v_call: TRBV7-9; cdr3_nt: TGTGCCAGCAGCTTATCTAGCGGGGGAGGCGAGCAGTTCTTC; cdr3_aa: CASSLSSGGGEQFF
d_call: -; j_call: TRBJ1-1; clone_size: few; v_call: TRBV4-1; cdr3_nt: TGCGCCAGCAGCCAAGATCGGGCTCAGGGCACTGAAGCTTTCTTT; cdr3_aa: CASSQDRAQGTEAFF
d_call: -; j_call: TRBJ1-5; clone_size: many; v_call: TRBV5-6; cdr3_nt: TGTGCCAGCAGCTTGTACCGGGGAAGTCAGCCCCAGCATTTT; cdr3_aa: CASSLYRGSQPQHF
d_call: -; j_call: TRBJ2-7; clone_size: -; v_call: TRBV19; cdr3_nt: TGTGCCAGTAGCTCTAAAGGGGTGGAGCAGTACTTC; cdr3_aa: CASSSKGVEQYF
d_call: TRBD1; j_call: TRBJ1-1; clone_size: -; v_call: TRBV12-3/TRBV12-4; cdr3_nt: TGTGCCAGCAGCGAGAGACAGGGGGCTGGCACTGAAGCTTTCTTT; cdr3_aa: CASSERQGAGTEAFF
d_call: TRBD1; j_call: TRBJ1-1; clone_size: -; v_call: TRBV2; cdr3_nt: TGTACCGGCACGACAGGGGGTGGGGAGGGGGCTGAAGCTTTCTTT; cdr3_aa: CTGTTGGGEGAEAFF
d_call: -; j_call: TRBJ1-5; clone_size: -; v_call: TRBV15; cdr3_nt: TGTGCCACCAGCAGCCCGGGTCGCAATCAGCCCCAGCATTTT; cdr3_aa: CATSSPGRNQPQHF
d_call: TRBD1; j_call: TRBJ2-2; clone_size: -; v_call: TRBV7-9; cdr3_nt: TGTGCCAGCAGCTTACTACCCGGGACAGGACCCGGGGAGCTGTTTTTT; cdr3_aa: CASSLLPGTGPGELFF